A single sample is the source of the 26 T cell receptor beta chains below, sequenced in a study of neurological immune-mediated disorders. TCRdb independently ran MiXCR on the 5' RACE reads; one entry per CDR3 protein. The sample yields under 80,000 distinct CDR3 sequences, 13% to 15% seen once. The sequencing sample was made of PBMCs. The receptors stem from a woman in her forties or fifties in good health.

This clonotype was detected ten times or more. The rearrangement joins TRBV7-2 to TRBJ2-2; D is unresolved. The V gene's germline CDR1 is SGHTA and CDR2 FQGNSA. V was trimmed by 4 bases and J by 2 bases, leaving 8 bases between them. The CDR3 extends over 14 amino acids. The CDR3 here is CASSSQSNTGELFF. The CDR3 coding sequence is TGTGCCAGCAGCTCACAGAGTAACACCGGGGAGCTGTTTTTT.

J is TRBJ2-1 and V is TRBV5-1; D is perhaps TRBD1 (5 bases). The ends were cut back, 0 bases at V and 8 bases at J, with 12 bases in the middle. The germline V gene encodes CDR1 SGHRS and CDR2 YFSETQ. This CDR3 is built from 14 residues. The CDR3 nucleotides are TGCGCCAGCAGCTTGGTCGGGCGCAGGGATGAGCAGTTCTTC. It codes for CASSLVGRRDEQFF.

The chain couples TRBV27 to TRBJ2-1, with TRBD2 as a possible D gene (6 bases). This CDR3 comprises 18 residues. V gave up 3 bases and J gave up 2 bases, with 20 bases separating them. Looked up from germline, CDR1 is MNHEY and CDR2 is SMNVEV (reference sequence). The CDR3 nucleotides are TGTGCCAGCAGTTTTTCCCCTCACCCGGGGGACCCCTACAATGAGCAGTTCTTC. Encoded protein: CASSFSPHPGDPYNEQFF.

This clonotype was found once. The rearrangement uses TRBV9 and TRBJ1-1, with 7 positions matching TRBD1. CDR3 length equals 14 residues. V lost 4 bases to trimming and J lost 5 bases; unmatched junction nucleotides: 8. Germline-derived CDR1 and CDR2 are SGDLS and YYNGEE. The CDR3 loop reads CASSTEGAGTEAFF. CDR3 bases: TGTGCCAGCAGCACTGAGGGGGCCGGGACTGAAGCTTTCTTT.

Points on this clonotype: Being one base from a much bigger clone, this may be a read error. The chain joins TRBV3-1 to TRBJ2-2; TRBD1 might be the D (6 bases). The CDR3 is made up of 15 amino acids. Germline lookup yields CDR1 LGHDT and CDR2 YNNKEL (reference sequence). Here the CDR3 reads CSSSRRTAYTGELFF. Here the CDR3 DNA reads TGTTCCAGCAGCCGCCGGACAGCATACACCGGGGAGCTGTTTTTT.

The sample holds many counts of this clonotype. V gene TRBV5-1 combines with J gene TRBJ2-3, with D perhaps TRBD2 (6 bases). This CDR3 is built from 16 residues. CDR1 and CDR2 (germline): SGHRS, YFSETQ. Trimming pared 0 bases from V and 0 bases from J, leaving 11 bases between. CDR3 bases: TGCGCCAGCAGCTTGGGTGCCCGGGAGAGCACAGATACGCAGTATTTT. This gives the protein CASSLGARESTDTQYF.

This clonotype has ten or more counts. The V call is TRBV20-1, the J call TRBJ1-5; the D gene is possibly TRBD1 (5 bases). The V gene lost 6 bases and the J gene lost 2 bases, with 17 bases spanning the gap. Germline-derived CDR1 and CDR2 are DFQATT and SNEGSKA (reference sequence). This CDR3 comprises 15 residues. The chain's CDR3 is CSAESDEGGNQPQHF. The DNA for the CDR3 is TGCAGTGCGGAAAGTGACGAAGGGGGCAATCAGCCCCAGCATTTT.

This clonotype appeared many times. V is TRBV20-1 and J is TRBJ1-2; 7 bases fit TRBD1. This CDR3 comprises 13 residues. Germline lookup yields CDR1 DFQATT and CDR2 SNEGSKA (reference sequence). The V and J ends lost 4 bases and 9 bases, in that order; junction bases with no gene match: 11. CDR3 residues: CSANPGQVQSYTF. Written as DNA, the CDR3 is TGCAGTGCTAATCCCGGACAGGTCCAGAGCTACACCTTC.

In this sample, this clonotype turned up many times. The chain links TRBV5-1 to TRBJ2-3, with 7 bases identical to TRBD2. From germline, CDR1 is SGHRS and CDR2 YFSETQ. The CDR3 extends over 14 amino acids. V dropped 2 bases and J dropped 4; count of bases not matched to a gene: 4. The chain's CDR3 is CASSFMTSPDTQYF. CDR3 DNA: TGCGCCAGCAGCTTTATGACTAGCCCAGATACGCAGTATTTT.

This clonotype was observed at least ten times. The chain uses TRBV28 and TRBJ2-4; D is perhaps TRBD2 (5 bases). Germline CDR1 is MDHEN and CDR2 is SYDVKM. The CDR3 contains 15 residues. V was pared by 4 bases and J by 3 bases, with 13 bases between. DNA for the CDR3: TGTGCCAGCAGTTCAACTGGCGCGGGCAAAAACATTCAGTACTTC. Amino acids: CASSSTGAGKNIQYF.

This clonotype was counted many times. The J gene is TRBJ2-2, the V gene TRBV2, with D possibly being TRBD2 (5 bases). Trimming took off 6 bases at V and 3 bases at J, with 11 bases between the two ends. The germline V gene has CDR1 SNHLY and CDR2 FYNNEI. The CDR3 spans 14 residues. CDR3 amino acids: CASRPREYTGELFF. As DNA, the CDR3 is TGTGCCAGCAGGCCTCGGGAATACACCGGGGAGCTGTTTTTT.

This clonotype was counted only a few times. This chain uses TRBV20-1 with TRBJ1-1; D remains unclear. The CDR3 consists of 13 residues. CDR1 DFQATT and CDR2 SNEGSKA come from the germline V gene (reference sequence). V was clipped by 6 bases and J by 3 bases, with 14 bases between them. The CDR3 region is CSARSGRYTEAFF. In DNA form, the CDR3 reads TGCAGTGCCCGATCCGGGAGGTACACTGAAGCTTTCTTT.

A remark on this clonotype: A much larger clone differs from this one at a single base, so this may be a read error. The gene calls are TRBV10-3 and TRBJ2-3, with a tentative D call TRBD2 (6 bases). Germline V gene sequence: CDR1 ENHRY, CDR2 SYGVKD. The CDR3 runs to 14 residues. CDR3 in amino acids: CASKNVLWRDTQFF. The DNA of the CDR3 is TGTGCCAGCAAAAACGTGTTGTGGAGGGATACGCAGTTTTTT.

At least ten counts were recorded for this clonotype. The V and J genes are TRBV5-1 and TRBJ2-1; D ambiguous. V lost 1 base, J lost 6 bases, and 8 bases lay in between. Germline V gene lookup returns CDR1 SGHRS and CDR2 YFSETQ. The CDR3 runs to 13 residues. CDR3 region: CASSLQLPNEQFF. CDR3 nucleotides: TGCGCCAGCAGCTTGCAACTACCCAATGAGCAGTTCTTC.

In this sample, this clonotype turned up many times. The chain is built from TRBV5-1 and TRBJ2-3; D is unresolved. CDR1 SGHRS and CDR2 YFSETQ come from the germline V gene. Trimming stripped 2 bases from V and 5 bases from J, with 3 bases between. The CDR3 length is 11 residues. The CDR3 nucleotides are TGCGCCAGCAGCTTTCGAGATACGCAGTATTTT. Its protein is CASSFRDTQYF. The full variable domain, completed using reference TRBV5-1 and TRBJ2-3, is KAGVTQTPRYLIKTRGQQVTLSCSPISGHRSVSWYQQTPGQGLQFLFEYFSETQRNKGNFPGRFSGRQFSNSRSEMNVSTLELGDSALYLCASSFRDTQYFGPGTRLTVL.

This clonotype has just a few counts. This rearrangement joins TRBV20-1 to TRBJ2-1, with 11 bases lining up with TRBD2. CDR1 DFQATT and CDR2 SNEGSKA come from the germline V gene (reference sequence). The CDR3 has 15 amino acids. The V and J ends lost 0 bases and 5 bases, in that order; junction bases with no gene match: 3. The CDR3 loop reads CSARDLTSGNNEQFF. CDR3 sequence (DNA): TGCAGTGCTAGAGATCTGACTAGCGGGAACAATGAGCAGTTCTTC.

This clonotype has a count of ten or more. One end of the junction fails to match germline, which may point to a read error. The J gene is TRBJ1-5, the V gene TRBV5-1; a possible D gene is TRBD1 (5 bases). The germline gives CDR1 SGHRS, CDR2 YFSETQ. This CDR3 comprises 14 residues. For the CDR3, the DNA is TGTGCCAGCAGCCCTGGGACTAGCAATCAGCCCCAGCATTTT. Translated: CASSPGTSNQPQHF.

This clonotype was observed many times. This chain links TRBV5-6 with TRBJ1-5; 7 bases agree with TRBD1. J lost 6 bases, V lost 5 bases, and 2 bases had no gene match. The germline gives CDR1 SGHDT, CDR2 YYEEEE. The CDR3 contains 12 residues. This CDR3 reads CASSYRGQPQHF. The CDR3 DNA follows: TGTGCCAGCAGTTACAGGGGTCAGCCCCAGCATTTT.

Ten or more counts support this clonotype. This chain uses TRBV5-5 with TRBJ1-4; tentative D call: TRBD1 (5 bases). Per germline, CDR1 SGHKS and CDR2 YYEKEE (reference sequence). V shed 7 bases and J shed 0 bases, with 7 bases lying between them. The CDR3 contains 13 residues. The CDR3 DNA is TGTGCCAGCGAGACAGCAACTAATGAAAAACTGTTTTTT. As protein: CASETATNEKLFF.

The table lists this clonotype with many counts. The CDR3 bases are TGTGCCAGACGGGGACAGTTACAAGAGACCCAGTACTTC. Translation gives CARRGQLQETQYF. The chain has TRBV11-1 and TRBJ2-5, with 7 bases lining up with TRBD1. V was pared by 9 bases and J by 2 bases, with 6 bases of the junction left unmatched. This CDR3 has 13 residues. The germline gives CDR1 SGHAT, CDR2 FQDESV (reference sequence). Full variable domain (remainder filled in from reference TRBV11-1 and TRBJ2-5): EAEVAQSPRYKITEKSQAVAFWCDPISGHATLYWYRQILGQGPELLVQFQDESVVDDSQLPKDRFSAERLKGVDSTLKIQPAELGDSAMYLCARRGQLQETQYFGPGTRLLVL.

This clonotype was counted many times. The chain employs TRBV10-3 and TRBJ1-5; 9 bases are shared with TRBD1. Germline V CDR1 and CDR2: ENHRY, SYGVKD. This CDR3 is 16 amino acids long. The V segment lost 9 bases and the J segment 1 base; nucleotides outside the gene matches: 10. CDR3 bases: TGTGCCATTTCCCCGGGACAGGGACGAAGCAATCAGCCCCAGCATTTT. Encoded protein: CAISPGQGRSNQPQHF.

Comment on this clonotype: The junction shows a germline mismatch at one end, possibly a read error. V is TRBV2 and J is TRBJ2-1; 10 positions agree with TRBD2. The CDR3 is made up of 15 amino acids. Germline loops: CDR1 SNHLY, CDR2 FYNNEI. CDR3 DNA sequence: TGTGACAGCAGTGAAGCGGGGGGGGCTGCTGGTGAGCAGTTCTTC. Protein: CDSSEAGGAAGEQFF.

This clonotype appeared many times. The chain has TRBV20-1 and TRBJ2-7; weak D call: TRBD2 (6 bases). V lost 2 bases and J 3 bases, leaving 8 bases between the germline ends. Per germline, CDR1 DFQATT and CDR2 SNEGSKA (reference sequence). The length of the CDR3 is 12 residues. CDR3: CSARRLDYEQYF. The CDR3 DNA reads as TGCAGTGCTAGAAGACTAGACTACGAGCAGTACTTC.

This clonotype was recorded at least ten times. J is TRBJ2-1 and V is TRBV11-3; D ambiguous. Trimming shortened V by 0 bases and J by 6 bases, and 9 bases separated the two germline ends. Germline CDR1 and CDR2: SGHNT and YENEEA. The CDR3 has 14 residues. Here the CDR3 reads CASSLDQKGNEQFF. In DNA form, the CDR3 reads TGTGCCAGCAGCTTAGATCAGAAAGGCAATGAGCAGTTCTTC. The full variable domain, completed using reference TRBV11-3 and TRBJ2-1, is EAGVVQSPRYKIIEKKQPVAFWCNPISGHNTLYWYLQNLGQGPELLIRYENEEAVDDSQLPKDRFSAERLKGVDSTLKIQPAELGDSAVYLCASSLDQKGNEQFFGPGTRLTVL.

This clonotype was observed many times. CDR3 DNA: TGTGCCAGCAGGCCGGGACAGGGGATCACTGAAGCTTTCTTT. Translation: CASRPGQGITEAFF. This rearrangement joins TRBV12-3 or TRBV12-4 to TRBJ1-1; 10 positions match TRBD1. This CDR3 has 14 amino acids. V lost 6 bases, J lost 4 bases, and 5 bases stayed unmatched.

This clonotype was seen repeatedly, ten times or more. This chain joins TRBV5-1 and TRBJ1-1; 8 bases are shared with TRBD1. In germline, CDR1 is SGHRS, CDR2 YFSETQ. V lost 0 bases, J lost 5 bases, and 6 bases stayed unmatched. There are 15 residues in the CDR3. The DNA for the CDR3 is TGCGCCAGCAGCTTGGACAGGGGGATGGGTACTGAAGCTTTCTTT. Translating it yields CASSLDRGMGTEAFF.